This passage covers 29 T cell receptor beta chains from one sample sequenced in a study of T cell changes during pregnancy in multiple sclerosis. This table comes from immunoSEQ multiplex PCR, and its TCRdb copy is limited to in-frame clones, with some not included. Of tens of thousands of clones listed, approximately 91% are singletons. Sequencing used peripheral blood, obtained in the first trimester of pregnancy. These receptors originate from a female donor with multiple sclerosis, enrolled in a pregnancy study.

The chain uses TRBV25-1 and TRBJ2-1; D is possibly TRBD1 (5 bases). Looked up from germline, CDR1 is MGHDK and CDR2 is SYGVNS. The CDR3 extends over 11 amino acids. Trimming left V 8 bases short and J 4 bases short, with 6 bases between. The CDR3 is CASGAYNEQFF. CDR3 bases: TGTGCCAGCGGGGCTTACAATGAGCAGTTCTTC.

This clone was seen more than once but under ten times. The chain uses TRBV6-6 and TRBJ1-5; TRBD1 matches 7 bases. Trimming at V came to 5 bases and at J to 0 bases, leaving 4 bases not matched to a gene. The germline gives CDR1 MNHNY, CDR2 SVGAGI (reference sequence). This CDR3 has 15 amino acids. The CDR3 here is CASSETGTSNQPQHF. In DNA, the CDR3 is TGTGCCAGCAGTGAGACAGGGACTAGCAATCAGCCCCAGCATTTT.

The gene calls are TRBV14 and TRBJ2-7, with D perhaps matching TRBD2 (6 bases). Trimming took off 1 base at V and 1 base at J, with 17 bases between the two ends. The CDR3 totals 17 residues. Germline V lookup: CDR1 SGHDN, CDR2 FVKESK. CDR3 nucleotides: TGTGCCAGCAGCCAAGGGTATCGGGACTCTACGTCCTACGAGCAGTACTTC. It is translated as CASSQGYRDSTSYEQYF. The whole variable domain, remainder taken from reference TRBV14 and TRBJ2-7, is EAGVTQFPSHSVIEKGQTVTLRCDPISGHDNLYWYRRVMGKEIKFLLHFVKESKQDESGMPNNRFLAERTGGTYSTLKVQPAELEDSGVYFCASSQGYRDSTSYEQYFGPGTRLTVT.

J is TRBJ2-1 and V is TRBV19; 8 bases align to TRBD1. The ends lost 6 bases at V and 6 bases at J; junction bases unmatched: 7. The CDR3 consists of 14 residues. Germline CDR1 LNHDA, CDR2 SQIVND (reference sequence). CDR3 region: CASSPDRVVNEQFF. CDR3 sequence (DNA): TGTGCCAGTAGCCCGGACAGGGTTGTCAATGAGCAGTTCTTC. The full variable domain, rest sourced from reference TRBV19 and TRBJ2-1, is DGGITQSPKYLFRKEGQNVTLSCEQNLNHDAMYWYRQDPGQGLRLIYYSQIVNDFQKGDIAEGYSVSREKKESFPLTVTSAQKNPTAFYLCASSPDRVVNEQFFGPGTRLTVL.

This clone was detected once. The CDR3 region has the DNA TGTGCCAGCAGTTTAAATAGTCAGCCCCAGCATTTT. Amino acid sequence: CASSLNSQPQHF. The genes are TRBV28 and TRBJ1-5, with D unresolved. The germline V gene encodes CDR1 MDHEN and CDR2 SYDVKM. There are 12 residues in the CDR3. Trimming left V 2 bases short and J 6 bases short, with 5 bases between.

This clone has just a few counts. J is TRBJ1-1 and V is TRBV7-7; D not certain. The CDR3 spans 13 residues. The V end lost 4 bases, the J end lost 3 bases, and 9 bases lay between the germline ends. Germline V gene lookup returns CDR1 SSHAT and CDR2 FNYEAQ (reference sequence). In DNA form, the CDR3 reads TGTGCCAGCAGCTCCGGGGAGGACACTGAAGCTTTCTTT. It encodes CASSSGEDTEAFF. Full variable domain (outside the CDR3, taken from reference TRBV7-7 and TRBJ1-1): GAGVSQSPRYKVTKRGQDVTLRCDPISSHATLYWYQQALGQGPEFLTYFNYEAQPDKSGLPSDRFSAERPEGSISTLTIQRTEQRDSAMYRCASSSGEDTEAFFGQGTRLTVV.

This chain's CDR3 is CASSRQREYSNQPQHF. CDR3 coding DNA: TGTGCCAGCAGCAGGCAAAGGGAGTATAGCAATCAGCCCCAGCATTTT. This chain links TRBV5-6 with TRBJ1-5; D uncertain. Germline loops: CDR1 SGHDT, CDR2 YYEEEE. With 4 bases removed from V and 0 bases from J, the gap between germline ends came to 14 bases. CDR3 length: 16 residues. The complete variable domain, with remaining parts taken from reference TRBV5-6 and TRBJ1-5, reads DAGVTQSPTHLIKTRGQQVTLRCSPKSGHDTVSWYQQALGQGPQFIFQYYEEEERQRGNFPDRFSGHQFPNYSSELNVNALLLGDSALYLCASSRQREYSNQPQHFGDGTRLSIL.

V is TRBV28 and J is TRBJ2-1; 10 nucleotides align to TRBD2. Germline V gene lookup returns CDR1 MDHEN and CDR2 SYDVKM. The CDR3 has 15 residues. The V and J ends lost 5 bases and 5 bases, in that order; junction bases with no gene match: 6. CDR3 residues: CASSRTSGENNEQFF. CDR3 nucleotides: TGTGCCAGCAGTCGCACTAGCGGGGAAAACAATGAGCAGTTCTTC.

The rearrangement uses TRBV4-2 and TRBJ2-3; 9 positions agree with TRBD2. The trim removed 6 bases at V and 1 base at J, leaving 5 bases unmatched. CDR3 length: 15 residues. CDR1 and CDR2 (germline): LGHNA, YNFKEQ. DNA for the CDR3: TGTGCCAGCAGACCCGTAGCGGGAGGCACAGATACGCAGTATTTT. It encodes CASRPVAGGTDTQYF.

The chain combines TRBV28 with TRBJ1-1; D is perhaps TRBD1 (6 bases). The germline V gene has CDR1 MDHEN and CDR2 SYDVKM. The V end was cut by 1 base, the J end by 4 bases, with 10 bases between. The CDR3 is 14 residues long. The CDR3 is CASSLSGGITEAFF. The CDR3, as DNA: TGTGCCAGCAGTTTATCGGGGGGCATCACTGAAGCTTTCTTT.

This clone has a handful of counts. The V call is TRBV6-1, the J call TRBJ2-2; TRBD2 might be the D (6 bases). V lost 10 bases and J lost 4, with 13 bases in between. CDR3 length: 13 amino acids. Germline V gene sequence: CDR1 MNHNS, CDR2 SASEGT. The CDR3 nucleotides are TGTGCCACCGCGGGGTGGCCCACCGGGGAGCTGTTTTTT. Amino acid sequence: CATAGWPTGELFF.

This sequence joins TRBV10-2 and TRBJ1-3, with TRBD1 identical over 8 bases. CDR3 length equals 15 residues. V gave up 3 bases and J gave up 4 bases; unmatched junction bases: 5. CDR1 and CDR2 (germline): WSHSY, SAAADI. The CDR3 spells CASSEQGVGGNTIYF. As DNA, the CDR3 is TGCGCCAGCAGTGAACAGGGGGTTGGAGGAAACACCATATATTTT.

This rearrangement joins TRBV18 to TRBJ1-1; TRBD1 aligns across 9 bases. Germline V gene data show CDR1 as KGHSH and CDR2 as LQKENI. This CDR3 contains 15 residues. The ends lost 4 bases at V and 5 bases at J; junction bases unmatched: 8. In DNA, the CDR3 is TGTGCCAGCTCACGGGGACAGGGTCTCGGTACTGAAGCTTTCTTT. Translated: CASSRGQGLGTEAFF. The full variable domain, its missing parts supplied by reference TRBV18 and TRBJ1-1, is NAGVMQNPRHLVRRRGQEARLRCSPMKGHSHVYWYRQLPEEGLKFMVYLQKENIIDESGMPKERFSAEFPKEGPSILRIQQVVRGDSAAYFCASSRGQGLGTEAFFGQGTRLTVV.

This chain's CDR3 is CASSKNDRGGQPQHF. The CDR3 region has the DNA TGTGCCAGCAGTAAAAACGACAGGGGAGGTCAGCCCCAGCATTTT. The chain uses TRBV28 and TRBJ1-5, with 8 bases fitting TRBD1. The V gene's germline CDR1 is MDHEN and CDR2 SYDVKM. V trimming: 5 bases; J trimming: 6 bases; junction bases outside the gene matches: 9. The CDR3 runs to 15 residues.

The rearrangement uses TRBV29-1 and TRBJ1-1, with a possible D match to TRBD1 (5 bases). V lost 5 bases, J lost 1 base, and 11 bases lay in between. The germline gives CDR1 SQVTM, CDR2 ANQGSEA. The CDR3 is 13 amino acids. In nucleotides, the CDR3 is TGCAGCGTTCGACAGTTCGGGAACACTGAAGCTTTCTTT. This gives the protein CSVRQFGNTEAFF. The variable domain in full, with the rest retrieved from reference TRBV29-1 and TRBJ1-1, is SAVISQKPSRDICQRGTSLTIQCQVDSQVTMMFWYRQQPGQSLTLIATANQGSEATYESGFVIDKFPISRPNLTFSTLTVSNMSPEDSSIYLCSVRQFGNTEAFFGQGTRLTVV.

This chain's CDR3 is CASSLVESADTQYF. The CDR3 nucleotides are TGCGCCAGCAGCTTGGTGGAGAGCGCAGATACGCAGTATTTT. The chain links TRBV5-1 to TRBJ2-3; D remains ambiguous. Trimming took off 0 bases at V and 4 bases at J, with 9 bases between the two ends. The CDR3 sequence is 14 residues long. Germline V lookup: CDR1 SGHRS, CDR2 YFSETQ. Full variable domain (outside the CDR3, taken from reference TRBV5-1 and TRBJ2-3): KAGVTQTPRYLIKTRGQQVTLSCSPISGHRSVSWYQQTPGQGLQFLFEYFSETQRNKGNFPGRFSGRQFSNSRSEMNVSTLELGDSALYLCASSLVESADTQYFGPGTRLTVL.

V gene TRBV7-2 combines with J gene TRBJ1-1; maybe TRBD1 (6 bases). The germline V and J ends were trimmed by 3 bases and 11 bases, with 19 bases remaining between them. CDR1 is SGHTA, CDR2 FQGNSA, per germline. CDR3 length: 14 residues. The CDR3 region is CASSFSRDTMGAFF. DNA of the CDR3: TGTGCCAGCAGCTTTTCCCGGGACACTATGGGGGCTTTCTTT.

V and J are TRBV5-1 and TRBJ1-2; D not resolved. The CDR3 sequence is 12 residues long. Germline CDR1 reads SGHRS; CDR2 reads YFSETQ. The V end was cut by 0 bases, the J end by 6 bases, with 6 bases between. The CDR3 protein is CASSLASDGYTF. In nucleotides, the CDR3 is TGCGCCAGCAGCTTGGCCTCGGATGGCTACACCTTC.

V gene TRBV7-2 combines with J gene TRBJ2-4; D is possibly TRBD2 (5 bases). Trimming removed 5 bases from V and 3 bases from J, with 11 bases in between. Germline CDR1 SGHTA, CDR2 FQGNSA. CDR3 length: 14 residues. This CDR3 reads CASSPAAVKNIQYF. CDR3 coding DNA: TGTGCCAGCAGCCCCGCAGCGGTCAAAAACATTCAGTACTTC.

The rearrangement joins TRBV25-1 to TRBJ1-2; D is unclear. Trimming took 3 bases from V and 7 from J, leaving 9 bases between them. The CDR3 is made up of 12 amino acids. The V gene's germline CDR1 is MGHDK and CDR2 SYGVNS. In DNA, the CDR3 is TGTGCCAGCAGTGAGATAGAGGGTGGCTACACCTTC. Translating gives CASSEIEGGYTF.

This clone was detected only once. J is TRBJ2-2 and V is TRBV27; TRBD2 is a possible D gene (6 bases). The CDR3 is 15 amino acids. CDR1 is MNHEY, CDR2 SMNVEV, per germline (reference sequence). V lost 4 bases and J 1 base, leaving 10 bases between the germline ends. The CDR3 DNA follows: TGTGCCAGCAGTTGGTATAGCGGGAACACCGGGGAGCTGTTTTTT. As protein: CASSWYSGNTGELFF.

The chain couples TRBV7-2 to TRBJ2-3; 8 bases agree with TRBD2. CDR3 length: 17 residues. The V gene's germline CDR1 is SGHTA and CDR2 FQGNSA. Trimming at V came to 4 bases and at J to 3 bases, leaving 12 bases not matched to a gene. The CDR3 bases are TGTGCCAGCAGCTCTCCTCCCTCGGGGGGGGAGACAGATACGCAGTATTTT. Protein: CASSSPPSGGETDTQYF.

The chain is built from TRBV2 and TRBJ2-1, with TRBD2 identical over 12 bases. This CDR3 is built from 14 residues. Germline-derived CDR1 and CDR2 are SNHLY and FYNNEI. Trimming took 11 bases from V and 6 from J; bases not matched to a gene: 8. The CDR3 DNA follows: TGTGCCTGGGAGAGGACTAGCGGGATCAATGAGCAGTTCTTC. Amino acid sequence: CAWERTSGINEQFF.

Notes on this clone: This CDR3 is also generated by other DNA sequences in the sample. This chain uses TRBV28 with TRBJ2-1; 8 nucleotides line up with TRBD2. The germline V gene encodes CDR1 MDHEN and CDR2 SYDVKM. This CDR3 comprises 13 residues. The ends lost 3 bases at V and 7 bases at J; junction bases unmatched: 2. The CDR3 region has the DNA TGTGCCAGCAGTTTTGGCGGGAGGAATGAGCAGTTCTTC. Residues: CASSFGGRNEQFF.

This CDR3 is CASSLQGPGLAYEQYF. The CDR3 nucleotides are TGTGCCAGCAGCCTACAGGGACCGGGACTAGCCTACGAGCAGTACTTC. This chain uses TRBV13 with TRBJ2-7, with 8 bases aligning to TRBD2. The length of the CDR3 is 16 residues. After removal of 5 bases from V and 2 bases from J, the junction contained 11 bases not matched to a gene. Germline V lookup: CDR1 PRHDT, CDR2 FYEKMQ (reference sequence).

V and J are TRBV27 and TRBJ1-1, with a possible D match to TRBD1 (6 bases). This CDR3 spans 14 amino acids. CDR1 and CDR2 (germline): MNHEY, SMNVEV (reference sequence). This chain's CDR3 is CACQPGAANTEAFF. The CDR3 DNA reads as TGTGCGTGCCAGCCAGGGGCCGCGAACACTGAAGCTTTCTTT.

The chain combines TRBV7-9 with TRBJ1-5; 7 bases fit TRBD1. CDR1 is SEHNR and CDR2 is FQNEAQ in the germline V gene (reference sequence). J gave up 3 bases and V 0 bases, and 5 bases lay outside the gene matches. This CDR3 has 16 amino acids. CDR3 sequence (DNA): TGTGCCAGCAGCTTAGCGGGGACAGAAATCAATCAGCCCCAGCATTTT. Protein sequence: CASSLAGTEINQPQHF.

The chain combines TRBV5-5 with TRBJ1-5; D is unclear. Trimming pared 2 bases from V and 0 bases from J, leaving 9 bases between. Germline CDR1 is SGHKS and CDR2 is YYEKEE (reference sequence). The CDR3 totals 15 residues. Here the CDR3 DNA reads TGTGCCAGCAGCTTACAGCCTTATAGCAATCAGCCCCAGCATTTT. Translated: CASSLQPYSNQPQHF. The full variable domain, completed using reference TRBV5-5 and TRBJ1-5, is DAGVTQSPTHLIKTRGQQVTLRCSPISGHKSVSWYQQVLGQGPQFIFQYYEKEERGRGNFPDRFSARQFPNYSSELNVNALLLGDSALYLCASSLQPYSNQPQHFGDGTRLSIL.

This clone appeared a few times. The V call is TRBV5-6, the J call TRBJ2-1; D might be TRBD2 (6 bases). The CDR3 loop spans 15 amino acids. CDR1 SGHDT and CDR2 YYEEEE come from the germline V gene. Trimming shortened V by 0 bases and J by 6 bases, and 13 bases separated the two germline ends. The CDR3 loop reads CASSLAAGSFNEQFF. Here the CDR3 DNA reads TGTGCCAGCAGCTTGGCCGCCGGGAGCTTCAATGAGCAGTTCTTC.